The 2 T cell receptor beta chains in this list originate from one sample, sequenced in a study of blood T cell repertoires in COVID-19. Clones were read by immunoSEQ multiplex PCR, and TCRdb kept only the in-frame ones, dropping some. The data contain tens of thousands of clones, 75% to 90% of them singletons. The sequencing sample was made of peripheral blood. These receptors were collected from a man over 45 with active COVID-19.

The chain links TRBV11-2 to TRBJ2-2; D is unclear. The germline V gene encodes CDR1 SGHAT and CDR2 FQNNGV. The CDR3 length is 8 residues. V lost 11 bases to trimming and J lost 8 bases, with 3 bases between them. CDR3 DNA: TGTGCCTCGGGGGAGCTGTTTTTT. It codes for CASGELFF.

This chain links TRBV11-2 with TRBJ1-1; TRBD1 agrees at 9 bases. The length of the CDR3 is 14 residues. The germline gives CDR1 SGHAT, CDR2 FQNNGV. V gave up 5 bases and J gave up 3 bases; unmatched junction bases: 4. The CDR3 spells CASSPYRGHTEAFF. The CDR3 region has the DNA TGTGCCAGCAGCCCATACAGGGGGCACACTGAAGCTTTCTTT. The variable domain in full, completed from reference TRBV11-2 and TRBJ1-1, reads EAGVAQSPRYKIIEKRQSVAFWCNPISGHATLYWYQQILGQGPKLLIQFQNNGVVDDSQLPKDRFSAERLKGVDSTLKIQPAKLEDSAVYLCASSPYRGHTEAFFGQGTRLTVV.